These T cell receptor beta chains were read from a single sample in a study of Graves' ophthalmopathy and Graves' hyperthyroidism. TCRdb reprocessed the multiplex PCR reads with MiXCR, giving one entry per CDR3 protein. The sample includes roughly 400,000 distinct CDR3 sequences, 17% seen only once; the top ten take roughly 2.4%. The sequenced sample was peripheral blood. These TCRs come from an adult woman with stable Graves' hyperthyroidism. Each CDR3 is given with its conserved first and last residue. The D gene is left open where the match is weak. Clone sizes are given selectively: once, few, many, or a class where the clone is expanded.

>.|15|TRBJ2-7|TRBV7-9|many
CASSTGGGGVYEQYF
TGTGCCAGCAGCACCGGTGGAGGGGGCGTATACGAGCAGTACTTC
>.|15|TRBJ1-2|TRBV14|many
CASSQEGRGSYGYTF
TGTGCCAGCAGCCAGGAGGGGCGCGGTAGCTATGGCTACACCTTC
>TRBD1|16|TRBJ2-2|TRBV28|many
CASSSRKQGSTGELFF
TGTGCCAGCAGTTCGCGTAAACAGGGGAGCACCGGGGAGCTGTTTTTT
>.|15|TRBJ2-7|TRBV11-2|many
CASSLDSGEVDEQYF
TGTGCCAGCAGCTTAGATTCGGGAGAAGTTGACGAGCAGTACTTC
>TRBD1|17|TRBJ1-3|TRBV9|many
CASSVTRGSPSGNTIYF
TGTGCCAGCAGCGTAACCAGGGGGTCACCCTCTGGAAACACCATATATTTT
>.|12|TRBJ2-7|TRBV6-1|.
CSSSPTDYEQYF
TGTTCCAGCAGCCCCACAGACTACGAGCAGTACTTC
>.|11|TRBJ2-7|TRBV29-1|many
CSVLILYEQYF
TGCAGCGTTTTGATACTCTACGAGCAGTACTTC
>TRBD2|16|TRBJ2-7|TRBV27|many
CASSLFGAGGLYEQYF
TGTGCCAGCAGTTTATTTGGAGCGGGAGGGCTCTACGAGCAGTACTTC
>.|19|TRBJ2-6|TRBV20-1|.
CSARKVASGLLSGANVLTF
TGCAGTGCTAGAAAGGTGGCGTCAGGGCTCCTCTCTGGGGCCAACGTCCTGACTTTC
>TRBD1|11|TRBJ2-7|TRBV30|few
CALGQLYEQYF
TGTGCCTTGGGACAGCTCTACGAGCAGTACTTC
>.|12|TRBJ1-1|TRBV28|.
CASRIGKTEAFF
TGTGCCAGCAGGATAGGTAAAACTGAAGCTTTCTTT
>.|11|TRBJ2-5|TRBV30|.
CAWRWRETQYF
TGTGCCTGGAGGTGGCGGGAGACCCAGTACTTC
>.|16|TRBJ1-1|TRBV6-2/TRBV6-3|many
CASSSQAGPNRKQAFF
TGTGCCAGCAGTAGTCAAGCAGGGCCGAACCGAAAACAAGCTTTCTTT
>TRBD1|15|TRBJ2-7|TRBV7-9|many
CASSQMTGRPYEQYF
TGTGCCAGCAGCCAAATGACAGGGAGACCCTACGAGCAGTACTTC
>TRBD2|15|TRBJ2-7|TRBV11-2|many
CASSLEVAGVNEQYF
TGTGCCAGCAGCTTAGAGGTAGCGGGAGTAAACGAGCAGTACTTC
>TRBD1|16|TRBJ2-7|TRBV28|many
CASSLSRDRGNYEQYF
TGTGCCAGCAGTTTATCCAGGGACAGGGGAAACTACGAGCAGTACTTC
>.|15|TRBJ1-6|TRBV6-2/TRBV6-3|.
CASVTSGSNNSPLHF
TGTGCCAGCGTAACTAGCGGATCAAATAATTCACCCCTCCACTTT
>TRBD1|14|TRBJ1-2|TRBV28|many
CASRETGRDYGYTF
TGTGCCAGCAGAGAGACAGGGAGAGACTATGGCTACACCTTC